Following are 3 T cell receptor beta chains from one sample sequenced in a study of regulatory T cells in long-lasting Graves disease. This sample's time point: newly diagnosed GD, antithyroid drugs for less than 3 months. PBMC-derived RNA was used for the TCR library. The authors built TCR beta libraries using iRepertoire HTBI primers and Arm-PCR of CDR3 regions. Each CDR3 protein is one row after TCRdb ran MiXCR on the multiplex PCR reads. Of 350,000 to 500,000 distinct CDR3 sequences listed, 14% were seen once; the top ten hold approximately 19%. This sample was shared with a second study, whose subject was T cells in Graves' hyperthyroidism and ophthalmopathy.

The source material was peripheral blood mononuclear cells (PBMCs), sampled at new diagnosis, from a patient treated with antithyroid drugs. These receptors all stem from a woman in her forties or fifties with Graves disease.

This clonotype was counted ten times or more. The chain has TRBV2 and TRBJ2-6; TRBD2 is a possible D gene (5 bases). This CDR3 spans 14 amino acids. Deletions cut 6 bases from V and 0 bases from J, with 6 bases between. Germline lookup yields CDR1 SNHLY and CDR2 FYNNEI. CDR3 DNA sequence: TGTGCCAGCAGCGGGATCTCTGGGGCCAACGTCCTGACTTTC. This translates into CASSGISGANVLTF.

This clonotype was observed at least ten times. CDR3 nucleotide sequence: TGTGCCAGCAGTTACCAGGGGGCCACTCAGCCCCAGCATTTT. Its translation is CASSYQGATQPQHF. The V and J genes are TRBV2 and TRBJ1-5, with 8 bases aligning to TRBD1. CDR1 and CDR2 (germline): SNHLY, FYNNEI. V lost 5 bases to trimming and J lost 6 bases; unmatched junction nucleotides: 6. CDR3 length: 14 amino acids.

On this clonotype itself: Only one base separates this from a far larger clonotype, so it likely reflects a read error. The genes are TRBV20-1 and TRBJ2-7, with D unclear. The germline gives CDR1 DFQATT, CDR2 SNEGSKA (reference sequence). The CDR3 contains 13 residues. CDR3 coding DNA: TGCAGCGCCCGGGCCACATACTACTACGAGCAGTACTTC. This codes for CSARATYYYEQYF.